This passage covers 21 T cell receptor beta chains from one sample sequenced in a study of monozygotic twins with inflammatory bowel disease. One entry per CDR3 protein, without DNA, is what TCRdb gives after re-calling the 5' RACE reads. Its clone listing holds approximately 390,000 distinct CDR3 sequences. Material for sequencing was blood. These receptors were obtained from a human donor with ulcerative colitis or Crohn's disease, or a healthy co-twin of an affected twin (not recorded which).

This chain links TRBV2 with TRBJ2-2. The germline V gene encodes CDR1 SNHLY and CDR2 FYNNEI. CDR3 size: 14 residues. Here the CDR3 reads CASSDKPNTGELFF.

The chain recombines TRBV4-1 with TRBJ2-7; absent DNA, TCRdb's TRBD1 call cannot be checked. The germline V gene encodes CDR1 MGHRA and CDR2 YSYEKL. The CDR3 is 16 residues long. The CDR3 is CASSQQGDSFFYEQYF.

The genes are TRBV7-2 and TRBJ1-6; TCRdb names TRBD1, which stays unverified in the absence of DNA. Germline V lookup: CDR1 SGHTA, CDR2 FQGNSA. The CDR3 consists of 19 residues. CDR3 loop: CASSLAGHLPSSYNSPLHF.

The CDR3 here is CSATPGARYEQYF. The chain has TRBV20-1 and TRBJ2-7; TCRdb lists TRBD2, though no DNA is available to test this call. The CDR3 sequence is 13 residues long. Germline V lookup: CDR1 DFQATT, CDR2 SNEGSKA (reference sequence).

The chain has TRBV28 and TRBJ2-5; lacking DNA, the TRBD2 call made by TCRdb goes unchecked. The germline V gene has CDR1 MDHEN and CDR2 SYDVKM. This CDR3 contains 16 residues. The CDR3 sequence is CATQRRDYIKKETQYF.

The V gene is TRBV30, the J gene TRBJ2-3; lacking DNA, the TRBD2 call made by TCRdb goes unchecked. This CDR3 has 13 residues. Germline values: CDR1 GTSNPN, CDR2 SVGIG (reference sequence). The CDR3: CACTAGVVDTQYF.

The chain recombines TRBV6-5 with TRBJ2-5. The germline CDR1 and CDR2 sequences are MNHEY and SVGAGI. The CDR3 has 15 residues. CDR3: CASSSSRVAQETQYF.

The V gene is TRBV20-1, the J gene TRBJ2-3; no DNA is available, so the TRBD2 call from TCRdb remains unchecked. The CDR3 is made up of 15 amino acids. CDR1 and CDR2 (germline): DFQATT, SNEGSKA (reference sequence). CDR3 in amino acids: CSARGRVGSGHTQYF.

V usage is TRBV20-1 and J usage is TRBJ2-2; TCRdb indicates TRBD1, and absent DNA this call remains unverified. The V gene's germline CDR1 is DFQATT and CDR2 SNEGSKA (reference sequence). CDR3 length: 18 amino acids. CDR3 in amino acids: CSASYGGPGQGFTGELFF.

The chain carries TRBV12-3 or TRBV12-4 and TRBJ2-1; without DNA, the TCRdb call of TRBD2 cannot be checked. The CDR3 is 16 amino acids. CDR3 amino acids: CASSSSAGGHGDEQFF.

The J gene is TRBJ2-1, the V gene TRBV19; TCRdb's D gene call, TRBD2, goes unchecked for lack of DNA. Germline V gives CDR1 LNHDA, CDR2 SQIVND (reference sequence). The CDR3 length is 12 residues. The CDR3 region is CASSKSGGAGFF.

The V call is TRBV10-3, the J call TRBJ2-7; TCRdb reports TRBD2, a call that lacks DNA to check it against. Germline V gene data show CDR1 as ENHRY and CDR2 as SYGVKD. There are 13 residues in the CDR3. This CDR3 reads CAISREASYEQYF.

The CDR3: CASSPSGRATDTQYF. J is TRBJ2-3 and V is TRBV28; TCRdb gives TRBD2 as the D gene, but with no DNA this cannot be confirmed. Germline V lookup: CDR1 MDHEN, CDR2 SYDVKM. The CDR3 runs to 15 residues.

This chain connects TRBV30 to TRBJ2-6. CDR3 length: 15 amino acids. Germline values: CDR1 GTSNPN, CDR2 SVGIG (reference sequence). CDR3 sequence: CAWSIGSSGANVLTF.

The CDR3 sequence: CSAWAPGTIPYEQYF. The V gene is TRBV20-1, the J gene TRBJ2-7; TCRdb calls TRBD2, which cannot be checked without DNA. The germline V gene has CDR1 DFQATT and CDR2 SNEGSKA (reference sequence). The CDR3 extends over 15 amino acids.

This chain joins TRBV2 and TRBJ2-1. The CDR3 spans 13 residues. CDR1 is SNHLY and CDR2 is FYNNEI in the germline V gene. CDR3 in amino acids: CASVLDSYNEQFF.

The CDR3 spells CASSLTRGLFNYEQYF. The chain combines TRBV7-2 with TRBJ2-7; TCRdb calls TRBD2, which cannot be checked without DNA. Germline V gives CDR1 SGHTA, CDR2 FQGNSA. The CDR3 spans 16 residues.

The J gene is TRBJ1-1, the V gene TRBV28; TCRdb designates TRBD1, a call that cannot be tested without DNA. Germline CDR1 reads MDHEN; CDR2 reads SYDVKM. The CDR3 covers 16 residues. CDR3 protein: CASRRPRALTNTEAFF. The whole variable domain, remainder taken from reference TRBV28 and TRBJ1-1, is DVKVTQSSRYLVKRTGEKVFLECVQDMDHENMFWYRQDPGLGLRLIYFSYDVKMKEKGDIPEGYSVSREKKERFSLILESASTNQTSMYLCASRRPRALTNTEAFFGQGTRLTVV.

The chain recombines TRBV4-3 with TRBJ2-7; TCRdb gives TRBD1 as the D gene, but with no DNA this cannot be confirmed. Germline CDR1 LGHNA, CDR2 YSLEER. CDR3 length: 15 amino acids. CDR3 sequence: CASSHTAGGNYEQYF.

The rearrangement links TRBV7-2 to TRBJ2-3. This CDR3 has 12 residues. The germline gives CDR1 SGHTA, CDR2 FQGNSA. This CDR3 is CASTTQWDTQYF.

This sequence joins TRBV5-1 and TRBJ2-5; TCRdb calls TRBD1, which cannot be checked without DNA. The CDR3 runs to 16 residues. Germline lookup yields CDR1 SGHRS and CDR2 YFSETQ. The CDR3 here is CASSIQPEGAGETQYF.